The clone carrying this T cell receptor beta chain has at least ten counts. Its cognate antigen is unknown. The authors made cDNA by 5'RACE with 10-nucleotide random UMIs. MiXCR was run by TCRdb on the 5' RACE reads, yielding one entry per CDR3 protein. The table lists 25,000 or so distinct CDR3 sequences, 13% of them singletons. This sample is part of a study of neurological immune-mediated disorders. Whole-study findings and limits: Expanded clones shared no CDR3 amino acid sequences across subjects, suggesting private repertoires in all groups.

Trimming removed 2 bases at V and 1 base at J, with 7 bases between. The CDR3 extends over 14 amino acids. CDR1 and CDR2 from the germline V gene are SGHRS and YFSETQ. As to time point: technical triplicate 1. The receptor comes from a female donor with HTLV-1-associated myelopathy (HAM/TSP). The rearrangement links TRBV5-1 to TRBJ1-5; tentative D call: TRBD1 (5 bases). Sequenced sample: CD4+ T cells from blood. CDR3 region: CASSFGGSNQPQHF. Here the CDR3 DNA reads TGCGCCAGCAGCTTTGGGGGAAGCAATCAGCCCCAGCATTTT.